What follows is one T cell receptor (beta chain) and its context. CDR3 length: 14 amino acids. The germline V and J ends were trimmed by 3 bases and 4 bases, with 12 bases remaining between them. Germline CDR1 reads SGHTA; CDR2 reads FQGNSA. These data come from a study of blood T cell repertoires in COVID-19. Study in general: The United States, Italy and Spain supplied acute and convalescent COVID-19 samples. The analysed material was cDNA or gDNA that came from T cells, B-cell-depleted T cells, or PBMCs.

Methods used by the authors: Estimated nucleated cell counts came from reference gene primer amplification. Libraries were prepared by immunoSEQ multiplex PCR; TCRdb keeps only in-frame clonotypes and omits some of them. That table is the source of V, J and clone size, and D and trimming were worked out from the DNA. The repertoire holds 160,000 or so clones, with approximately 81% as singletons. The sequence was obtained from a middle-aged man with acute or convalescent COVID-19. Sequencing used peripheral blood. The gene calls are TRBV7-2 and TRBJ1-1, with D unclear. The DNA for the CDR3 is TGTGCCAGCAGCTTGGTAGGGAGTGGCACTGAAGCTTTCTTT. This encodes CASSLVGSGTEAFF.